The sequence of this T cell receptor (beta chain) was determined in a study of CD8 T cells in ankylosing spondylitis. Study-wide points: In ankylosing spondylitis patients, matched synovial fluid reportedly showed significant enrichment of disease-linked clones. The study identified a TCR beta motif of under ten highly homologous variants that appeared characteristic of ankylosing spondylitis blood.

This CDR3 spans 16 amino acids. V gave up 4 bases and J gave up 1 base, with 17 bases separating them. Germline V lookup: CDR1 LGHNA, CDR2 YNFKEQ. To note about this clonotype: Its antigen is unidentified.

Via MiXCR, TCRdb re-called the 5' RACE reads, giving one row per CDR3 protein. Seen here are 700,000 or so distinct CDR3 sequences, under 20% observed once, and the top ten hold about 20%. The clonotype comes from a male donor with ankylosing spondylitis. Sequenced: blood, either unsorted or a sorted T cell fraction (not recorded which). V and J are TRBV4-2 and TRBJ2-7; possibly TRBD1 or TRBD2 for D (8 bases each). The CDR3 DNA follows: TGTGCCAGCAGCCCGGGAGGGACAGGCCATTCCTACGAGCAGTACTTC. It codes for CASSPGGTGHSYEQYF.